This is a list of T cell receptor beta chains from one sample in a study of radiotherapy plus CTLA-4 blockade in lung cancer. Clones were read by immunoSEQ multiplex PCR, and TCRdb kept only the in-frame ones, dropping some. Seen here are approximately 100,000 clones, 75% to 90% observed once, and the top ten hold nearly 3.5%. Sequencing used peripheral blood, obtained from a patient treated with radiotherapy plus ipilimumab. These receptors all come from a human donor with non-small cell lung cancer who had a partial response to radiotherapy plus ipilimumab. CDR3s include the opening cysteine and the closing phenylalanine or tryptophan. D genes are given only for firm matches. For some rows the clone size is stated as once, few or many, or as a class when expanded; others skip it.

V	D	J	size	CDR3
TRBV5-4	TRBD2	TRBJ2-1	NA	CASSSSKGGRALDEQFF
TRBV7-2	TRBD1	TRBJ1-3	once	CASSLKPGTGLSGNTIYF
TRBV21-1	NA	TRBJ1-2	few	CASSNQGRGSSNYGYTF
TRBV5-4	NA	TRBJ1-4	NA	CASSSAQQRGTNEKLFF
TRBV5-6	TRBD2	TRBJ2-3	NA	CASSLGTSGRAGDTQYF
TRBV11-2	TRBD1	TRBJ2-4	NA	CASRSGTGTFFNIQYF
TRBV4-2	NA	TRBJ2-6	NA	CASSHPRAPGAGANVLTF
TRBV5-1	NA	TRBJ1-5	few	CASSPGDSNQPQHF
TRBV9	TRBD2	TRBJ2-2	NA	CASSVASSGRSGELFF
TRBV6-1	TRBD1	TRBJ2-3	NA	CASSRQGPDTQYF
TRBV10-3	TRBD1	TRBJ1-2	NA	CAISQTGMDGYTF